Each of the 29 T cell receptor beta chains below was sequenced from the same sample in a study of OX40 agonist ivuxolimab in advanced cancers. The assay was immunoSEQ multiplex PCR, and TCRdb's table has in-frame clones only and misses some. This table has roughly 11,000 clones, about three quarters appearing once. The starting material was CD4+ or CD8+ T cells sorted from blood, obtained in a trial of the OX40 agonist ivuxolimab. The receptors shown here come from an adult with an advanced solid tumor such as melanoma, head and neck, liver or kidney cancer.

Within the sample, this clone is medium-sized. V is TRBV13 and J is TRBJ2-7; D is possibly TRBD1 or TRBD2 (7 bases each). Germline CDR1 reads PRHDT; CDR2 reads FYEKMQ (reference sequence). The ends were cut back, 6 bases at V and 3 bases at J, with 15 bases in the middle. This CDR3 region has 14 residues. CDR3 residues: CASRARGGGYEQYF. DNA for the CDR3: TGTGCCAGCAGAGCCAGGGGGGGAGGCTACGAGCAGTACTTC.

This chain joins TRBV7-6 and TRBJ2-7; D possibly corresponds to TRBD2 (5 bases). Trimming took 1 base from V and 4 from J, leaving 11 bases between them. This CDR3 contains 14 residues. Germline V gene sequence: CDR1 SGHVS, CDR2 FNYEAQ. The CDR3 nucleotides are TGTGCCAGCAGCTTAGGAGGCGGGTTATACGAGCAGTACTTC. This encodes CASSLGGGLYEQYF.

The gene calls are TRBV7-9 and TRBJ2-7, with 7 bases matching TRBD1. V lost 4 bases and J lost 5; bases outside the gene matches: 2. CDR3 length: 12 residues. Germline CDR1 SEHNR, CDR2 FQNEAQ (reference sequence). The CDR3, as DNA: TGTGCCAGCAGCTCAGGGGGACACGAGCAGTACTTC. This codes for CASSSGGHEQYF.

The chain is built from TRBV7-9 and TRBJ2-7, with 7 nucleotides matching TRBD2. The V gene's germline CDR1 is SEHNR and CDR2 FQNEAQ (reference sequence). J lost 7 bases, V lost 8 bases, and 8 bases had no gene match. The CDR3 is 12 amino acids. CDR3 region: CASSWGGKEQYF. CDR3 nucleotide sequence: TGTGCCAGCTCCTGGGGGGGGAAGGAGCAGTACTTC.

This clone was seen once. The chain uses TRBV11-2 and TRBJ1-1; 8 nucleotides agree with TRBD1. Germline loops: CDR1 SGHAT, CDR2 FQNNGV. With 5 bases clipped from V and 0 bases from J, the junction kept 5 bases outside the gene matches. This CDR3 comprises 15 residues. The CDR3 nucleotides are TGTGCCAGCAGCAGGCGACAGGGGTTGAACACTGAAGCTTTCTTT. Translated: CASSRRQGLNTEAFF. The full variable domain, in which reference TRBV11-2 and TRBJ1-1 provide the parts outside the CDR3, is EAGVAQSPRYKIIEKRQSVAFWCNPISGHATLYWYQQILGQGPKLLIQFQNNGVVDDSQLPKDRFSAERLKGVDSTLKIQPAKLEDSAVYLCASSRRQGLNTEAFFGQGTRLTVV.

The rearrangement joins TRBV11-2 to TRBJ2-7; TRBD2 matches 12 bases. Germline V gene sequence: CDR1 SGHAT, CDR2 FQNNGV. V dropped 5 bases and J dropped 4; count of bases not matched to a gene: 9. The CDR3 consists of 16 residues. Here the CDR3 reads CASSTWTSGTVYEQYF. The CDR3 DNA reads TGTGCCAGCAGCACTTGGACTAGCGGGACTGTTTACGAGCAGTACTTC.

The chain combines TRBV7-9 with TRBJ2-7, with TRBD1 matching 8 bases. The CDR3 is made up of 14 amino acids. In germline, CDR1 is SEHNR, CDR2 FQNEAQ (reference sequence). The ends lost 8 bases at V and 3 bases at J; junction bases unmatched: 9. This chain's CDR3 is CASQDRVNYYEQYF. Written as DNA, the CDR3 is TGTGCCAGCCAGGACAGGGTAAACTACTACGAGCAGTACTTC.

The chain is built from TRBV10-3 and TRBJ2-7; TRBD2 aligns across 9 bases. V lost 8 bases and J lost 3; bases outside the gene matches: 2. The CDR3 contains 12 residues. Germline CDR1 is ENHRY and CDR2 is SYGVKD. The CDR3 is CAIGGRGYEQYF. The DNA of the CDR3 is TGTGCCATCGGCGGGAGGGGCTACGAGCAGTACTTC.

The rearrangement links TRBV30 to TRBJ2-1; TRBD1 is a possible D gene (5 bases). The germline CDR1 and CDR2 sequences are GTSNPN and SVGIG (reference sequence). V lost 5 bases and J lost 4, with 9 bases in between. The CDR3 covers 12 residues. The CDR3 nucleotides read TGTGCCTGGTTGACAGAGTACAATGAGCAGTTCTTC. This codes for CAWLTEYNEQFF.

By sample fraction, this clone is medium-sized. This chain links TRBV12-5 with TRBJ1-5, with D tentatively TRBD1 (5 bases). Trimming pared 7 bases from V and 4 bases from J, leaving 11 bases between. The CDR3 is made up of 13 amino acids. Germline assignment: CDR1 LGHNT and CDR2 FRNRAP. Written as DNA, the CDR3 is TGTGCTAGTGCCCGGGACGAAAATCAGCCCCAGCATTTT. It yields the protein CASARDENQPQHF.

This clone was seen a single time. The chain carries TRBV4-1 and TRBJ2-3, with a possible D match to TRBD1 (6 bases). V lost 8 bases and J lost 4, with 19 bases in between. This CDR3 has 15 amino acids. CDR1 is MGHRA, CDR2 YSYEKL, per germline. CDR3 protein: CASCPQGRAADTQYF. The CDR3 DNA sequence: TGCGCCAGCTGCCCGCAGGGGCGAGCGGCAGATACGCAGTATTTT.

The chain is built from TRBV19 and TRBJ2-1, with 7 bases matching TRBD2. This CDR3 is built from 15 residues. The germline V gene has CDR1 LNHDA and CDR2 SQIVND (reference sequence). The ends lost 3 bases at V and 0 bases at J; junction bases unmatched: 2. This CDR3 is CASSILAVSYNEQFF. Written as DNA, the CDR3 is TGTGCCAGTAGTATTCTAGCGGTCTCCTACAATGAGCAGTTCTTC. Drawing the rest from reference TRBV19 and TRBJ2-1, the complete variable domain is DGGITQSPKYLFRKEGQNVTLSCEQNLNHDAMYWYRQDPGQGLRLIYYSQIVNDFQKGDIAEGYSVSREKKESFPLTVTSAQKNPTAFYLCASSILAVSYNEQFFGPGTRLTVL.

This clone is deemed medium-sized. V is TRBV9 and J is TRBJ2-3, with TRBD1 as a possible D gene (5 bases). Germline V gene data show CDR1 as SGDLS and CDR2 as YYNGEE. Trimming removed 4 bases at V and 2 bases at J, with 11 bases between. There are 14 residues in the CDR3. The CDR3 here is CASSPGSPTDTQYF. The DNA of the CDR3 is TGTGCCAGCAGCCCAGGGTCCCCCACAGATACGCAGTATTTT.

V gene TRBV4-1 combines with J gene TRBJ2-2; the match to TRBD2 covers 9 bases. The CDR3 is 18 residues long. Germline V gives CDR1 MGHRA, CDR2 YSYEKL. The junction had 8 bases not matched to a gene; V was cut back by 1 base and J by 2 bases. The CDR3 here is CASSQGLPSGVNTGELFF. CDR3 coding DNA: TGCGCCAGCAGCCAAGGTTTGCCTAGCGGGGTTAACACCGGGGAGCTGTTTTTT.

This chain uses TRBV11-2 with TRBJ2-5; 7 positions match TRBD2. This CDR3 spans 17 amino acids. Per the germline V gene, CDR1 is SGHAT and CDR2 is FQNNGV. V trimming: 2 bases; J trimming: 5 bases; junction bases outside the gene matches: 14. The CDR3 DNA follows: TGTGCCAGCAGCTTAATGACGGAACTAATCGGGGGGGAGACCCAGTACTTC. The encoded protein is CASSLMTELIGGETQYF.

The table lists this clone with a count of one. J is TRBJ1-2 and V is TRBV7-9; weak D call: TRBD1 (6 bases). The CDR3 has 12 amino acids. Trimming removed 5 bases from V and 8 bases from J, with 12 bases in between. The germline gives CDR1 SEHNR, CDR2 FQNEAQ (reference sequence). The CDR3 bases are TGTGCCAGCAGCCAGACAGGCTACGGCTACACCTTC. It codes for CASSQTGYGYTF.

The chain has TRBV7-9 and TRBJ2-5, with TRBD1 as a possible D gene (6 bases). CDR1 and CDR2 from the germline V gene are SEHNR and FQNEAQ (reference sequence). V was clipped by 4 bases and J by 2 bases, with 17 bases between them. The CDR3 is 16 amino acids. The CDR3 DNA reads TGTGCCAGCAGCTCGACCCATGCGGACAGACAAGAGACCCAGTACTTC. Encoded protein: CASSSTHADRQETQYF.

J is TRBJ1-2 and V is TRBV21-1; the table gives TRBD1 as D, unverified against the DNA. TRBV21-1 corresponds to a pseudogene. CDR3 length: 12 residues. CDR3 protein: CASRGQNYGYTF. The CDR3 coding sequence is TGTGCCAGCAGGGGACAGAACTATGGCTACACCTTC.

The chain is built from TRBV4-1 and TRBJ2-5; TRBD1 might be the D (6 bases). The CDR3 has 13 residues. V lost 5 bases to trimming and J lost 2 bases, with 9 bases between them. Germline V gene data show CDR1 as MGHRA and CDR2 as YSYEKL. CDR3 in amino acids: CASSFGQQETQYF. Written as DNA, the CDR3 is TGCGCCAGCAGCTTCGGACAGCAAGAGACCCAGTACTTC.

The chain joins TRBV5-4 to TRBJ2-1; TRBD2 aligns across 9 bases. J lost 5 bases, V lost 2 bases, and 5 bases had no gene match. Germline V gene data show CDR1 as SGHNT and CDR2 as YYREEE (reference sequence). The CDR3 length is 15 residues. The DNA for the CDR3 is TGTGCCAGCAGCTTCGTAGCGGGGGCGCACAATGAGCAGTTCTTC. It specifies CASSFVAGAHNEQFF.

This rearrangement joins TRBV4-2 to TRBJ2-3; 8 nucleotides line up with TRBD2. CDR1 is LGHNA, CDR2 YNFKEQ, per germline. The CDR3 length is 17 residues. Unmatched junction bases numbered 7, after V lost 0 bases and J lost 2 bases. In DNA form, the CDR3 reads TGTGCCAGCAGCCAAGACAGGAGCGGGGGTCCCACAGATACGCAGTATTTT. This encodes CASSQDRSGGPTDTQYF.

The CDR3 nucleotides are TGTGCCAGCGTCGGACCGGGACAGAGCTACGAGCAGTACTTC. It translates to CASVGPGQSYEQYF. The chain links TRBV2 to TRBJ2-7; 7 nucleotides agree with TRBD1. This CDR3 spans 14 amino acids. V lost 8 bases and J lost 3; bases outside the gene matches: 10. From germline, CDR1 is SNHLY and CDR2 FYNNEI.

The V gene is TRBV11-3, the J gene TRBJ1-4; D possibly corresponds to TRBD1 (6 bases). V was pared by 5 bases and J by 8 bases, with 15 bases between. Germline V gene lookup returns CDR1 SGHNT and CDR2 YENEEA. This CDR3 contains 14 residues. CDR3 DNA sequence: TGTGCCAGCAGCCTCACAGGGTACGGAGAAAAACTGTTTTTT. Amino acids: CASSLTGYGEKLFF.

The chain joins TRBV29-1 to TRBJ2-7; D possibly corresponds to TRBD1 (6 bases). The CDR3 spans 12 residues. The germline V gene has CDR1 SQVTM and CDR2 ANQGSEA. Trimming left V 5 bases short and J 3 bases short, with 11 bases between. DNA of the CDR3: TGCAGCGTTAAGGGGACAAACTACGAGCAGTACTTC. This codes for CSVKGTNYEQYF.

This chain joins TRBV27 and TRBJ2-7; D is unclear. Germline-derived CDR1 and CDR2 are MNHEY and SMNVEV (reference sequence). Trimming left V 2 bases short and J 0 bases short, with 5 bases between. The CDR3 is 13 residues long. CDR3 in amino acids: CASSLAPSYEQYF. The CDR3 coding sequence is TGTGCCAGCAGTTTAGCCCCCTCCTACGAGCAGTACTTC.

V usage is TRBV27 and J usage is TRBJ2-7; TRBD2 might be the D (5 bases). CDR1 is MNHEY, CDR2 SMNVEV, per germline (reference sequence). The V end lost 5 bases, the J end lost 1 base, and 15 bases lay between the germline ends. The CDR3 is 15 residues long. CDR3 bases: TGTGCCAGCAGTACCTCTAGCTTTTTATCCTACGAGCAGTACTTC. This encodes CASSTSSFLSYEQYF.

J is TRBJ2-5 and V is TRBV4-2; D gene unclear. This CDR3 region has 15 residues. V was pared by 0 bases and J by 2 bases, with 10 bases between. CDR1 is LGHNA, CDR2 YNFKEQ, per germline. The CDR3 DNA is TGTGCCAGCAGCCAAGATGGCGAACCTCAAGAGACCCAGTACTTC. This sequence encodes CASSQDGEPQETQYF.

This chain uses TRBV29-1 with TRBJ2-4; 11 positions match TRBD1. This CDR3 is built from 13 residues. V gave up 4 bases and J gave up 7 bases; unmatched junction bases: 3. Per germline, CDR1 SQVTM and CDR2 ANQGSEA. The CDR3: CSVGGQGENIQYF. The CDR3 DNA follows: TGCAGCGTTGGGGGACAGGGGGAGAACATTCAGTACTTC.

This rearrangement joins TRBV19 to TRBJ2-1, with D possibly TRBD2 on 6 matching bases. The germline V gene encodes CDR1 LNHDA and CDR2 SQIVND (reference sequence). V was trimmed by 3 bases and J by 1 base, leaving 16 bases between them. CDR3 size: 17 residues. In DNA form, the CDR3 reads TGTGCCAGTAGTATCCTGCCGGGGGAAGGGTCCTACAATGAGCAGTTCTTC. Its translation is CASSILPGEGSYNEQFF.